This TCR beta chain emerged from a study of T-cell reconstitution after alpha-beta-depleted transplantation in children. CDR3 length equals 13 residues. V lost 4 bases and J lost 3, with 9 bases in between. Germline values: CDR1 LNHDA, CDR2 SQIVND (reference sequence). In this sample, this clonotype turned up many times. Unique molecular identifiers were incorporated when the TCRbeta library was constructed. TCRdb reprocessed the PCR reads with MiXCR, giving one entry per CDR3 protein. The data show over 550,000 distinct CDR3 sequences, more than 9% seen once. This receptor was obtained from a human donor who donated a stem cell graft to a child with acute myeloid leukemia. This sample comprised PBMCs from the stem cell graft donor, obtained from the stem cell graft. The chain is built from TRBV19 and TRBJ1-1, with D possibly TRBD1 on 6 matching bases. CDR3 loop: CASSTNRDTEAFF. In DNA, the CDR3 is TGTGCCAGTAGTACCAACAGGGACACTGAAGCTTTCTTT.